The rows below give T cell receptor beta chains drawn from one sample of a study of T cell repertoires in ileal Crohn's disease. The table came from immunoSEQ multiplex PCR; TCRdb's copy has only in-frame clones and leaves some out. Here the sample spans some 450 clones, almost 98% being singletons. The sequenced material came from ileal tissue. These receptors all come from an adult with Crohn's disease. The CDR3 runs from the conserved cysteine through the conserved F or W. A D gene is named only where the DNA matches it firmly. Size is stated for part of the rows, as once, few or many counts, or as a class when the clone is expanded.

NA	TRBJ2-3	NA	TRBV5-1	TGCGCCAGCAGCTTTGGCCAGGGTTTTTCAGATACGCAGTATTTT	CASSFGQGFSDTQYF
NA	TRBJ1-4	NA	TRBV6-5	TGTGCCAGCAGTTACTCGGGGTCGGGGGAAAAACTGTTTTTT	CASSYSGSGEKLFF
NA	TRBJ1-3	NA	TRBV7-9	TGTGCCAGCAGCTTACAGGGAAACTCTGGAAACACCATATATTTT	CASSLQGNSGNTIYF
NA	TRBJ1-2	NA	TRBV4-2	TGTGCCAGCAGCACCCCGACGGGGAACTATGGCTACACCTTC	CASSTPTGNYGYTF
TRBD1	TRBJ2-7	NA	TRBV11-3	TGTGCCAGCAGCTTGACAGGGGCACTCGAGCAGTACTTC	CASSLTGALEQYF
NA	TRBJ1-6	NA	TRBV6-1	TGTGCCAGCAGTGTAGTTTCGGGGAAAGACTATAATTCACCCCTCCACTTT	CASSVVSGKDYNSPLHF
NA	TRBJ2-1	NA	TRBV5-6	TGTGCCAGCAGCTTGGGCAGGAACAATGAGCAGTTCTTC	CASSLGRNNEQFF
NA	TRBJ1-2	NA	TRBV30	TGTGCGTTCGGGACACGTCCTACCTATGGCTACACCTTC	CAFGTRPTYGYTF
TRBD1	TRBJ1-2	NA	TRBV7-2	TGTGCCAGCAGCTCTCGGGGACAGGACACCGATGGCTACACCTTC	CASSSRGQDTDGYTF
TRBD2	TRBJ2-3	NA	TRBV2	TGTGCCAGCAAAGGGGAGGGTTACTCGGAAGATACGCAGTATTTT	CASKGEGYSEDTQYF
TRBD2	TRBJ2-5	NA	TRBV5-5	TGTGCCAGCAGCTTTTTGGCGCTAGCGGGGGGTCCTGATCCCCAAGAGACCCAGTACTTC	CASSFLALAGGPDPQETQYF
NA	TRBJ1-2	NA	TRBV28	TGTGCCAGCAGTGAGCGTAACTATGGCTACACCTTC	CASSERNYGYTF
NA	TRBJ1-5	NA	TRBV6-1	TGTGCCAGCAGTGCCTCCTTGGGAGGGATCCAGCCCCAGCATTTT	CASSASLGGIQPQHF
NA	TRBJ2-3	NA	TRBV6-5	TGTGCCAGCAAGATAGCAACATACACAGATACGCAGTATTTT	CASKIATYTDTQYF
NA	TRBJ2-6	NA	TRBV10-3	TGTGCCATCAGTGGAGTTACCTCTGGGGCCAACGTCCTGACTTTC	CAISGVTSGANVLTF
NA	TRBJ2-1	NA	TRBV5-4	TGTGCCAGCAGCTTGGACAGGCCCTACAATGAGCAGTTCTTC	CASSLDRPYNEQFF
NA	TRBJ2-7	NA	TRBV9	TGTGCCAGCAGCGTTGGCATCGGAGCCTACGAGCAGTACTTC	CASSVGIGAYEQYF
NA	TRBJ1-2	NA	TRBV7-8	TGTGCCAGCAGCTTTGAGGCCCGGAATGGCTACACCTTC	CASSFEARNGYTF
NA	TRBJ2-2	once	TRBV5-1	TGCGCCAGCAGTATAGTCACCGGGGAGCTGTTTTTT	CASSIVTGELFF
TRBD1	TRBJ1-4	NA	TRBV6-5	TGTGCCAGCAGTGCTGGGACAGAATATGAAAAACTGTTTTTT	CASSAGTEYEKLFF
TRBD1	TRBJ1-1	NA	TRBV7-8	TGTGCCAGCAGAGACTACAGGGGTAGCACTGAAGCTTTCTTT	CASRDYRGSTEAFF
NA	TRBJ2-1	NA	TRBV6-5	TGTGCCAGTCAGGGGCCGATTTGGGGCGAGCAGTTCTTC	CASQGPIWGEQFF
NA	TRBJ1-1	NA	TRBV28	TGTGCCAGCAGTCTCACAGGGAGATGGGGCACTGAAGCTTTCTTT	CASSLTGRWGTEAFF
TRBD2	TRBJ2-1	NA	TRBV5-6	TGTGCCAGCAGCTATCGATCGGGACTAGCTTCCATTAATGAGCAGTTCTTC	CASSYRSGLASINEQFF
TRBD1	TRBJ2-5	NA	TRBV9	TGTGCCAGCAGCGCAACCGGGGACAGGGATTCAGAGACCCAGTACTTC	CASSATGDRDSETQYF
NA	TRBJ2-1	NA	TRBV6-5	TGTGCCAGCAGGCGGCCGGGACTCGGTCCCAATGAGCAGTTCTTC	CASRRPGLGPNEQFF
NA	TRBJ1-1	NA	TRBV4-3	TGCGCCGGGAAGGACAGTGCCTATTCAGACACTGAAGCTTTCTTT	CAGKDSAYSDTEAFF
NA	TRBJ2-7	NA	TRBV18	TGTGCCAGCTCACCCGGGACATATTCCTACGAGCAGTACTTC	CASSPGTYSYEQYF
NA	TRBJ2-2	NA	TRBV7-8	TGTGCCAGCAGCTTACGGCGGGCCGGGGAGCTGTTTTTT	CASSLRRAGELFF
NA	TRBJ1-2	NA	TRBV28	TGTGCCAGCAGTTTGGGGCGAGGCTACACCTTC	CASSLGRGYTF
NA	TRBJ1-2	NA	TRBV10-2	TGCGCCAGCAGTGAACAGGGTTCAGGAATTTATGGCTACACCTTC	CASSEQGSGIYGYTF
NA	TRBJ2-5	NA	TRBV4-1	TGCGCCAGCAGCCTTGGGGGGGCGGGCCAAGAGACCCAGTACTTC	CASSLGGAGQETQYF
NA	TRBJ2-3	NA	TRBV29-1	TGCAGCGTTGATGAAGGGGGCACAGATACGCAGTATTTT	CSVDEGGTDTQYF
NA	TRBJ2-3	NA	TRBV9	TGTGCCAGCAGCCCTGGGGGGGCGGCAGATACGCAGTATTTT	CASSPGGAADTQYF
NA	TRBJ2-1	NA	TRBV21-1	TGTGCCAGCACCGCGGAGAGCGGGGGGGCCTATAGCGAGCAGTTCTTC	CASTAESGGAYSEQFF
NA	TRBJ2-4	NA	TRBV28	TGTGCCAGCAGTTCAGGCCAGGGTGGTTTCGGCAAAAACATTCAGTACTTC	CASSSGQGGFGKNIQYF
NA	TRBJ1-5	NA	TRBV11-2	TGTGCCAGCAGCTTAGTGGGGGGGGGCAGCAATCAGCCCCAGCATTTT	CASSLVGGGSNQPQHF
TRBD1	TRBJ1-1	NA	TRBV27	TGTGCCAGCAGTTTTCGATCGGGACAGGGGGCGAGCATGAACACTGAAGCTTTCTTT	CASSFRSGQGASMNTEAFF
NA	TRBJ2-7	NA	TRBV7-2	TGTGCCAGCAGTCACGGACTCTACGAGCAGTACTTC	CASSHGLYEQYF
TRBD1	TRBJ1-3	NA	TRBV5-1	TGCGCCAGCAGCTTGGCGGGACAGATCTCTGGAAACACCATATATTTT	CASSLAGQISGNTIYF
TRBD2	TRBJ2-3	NA	TRBV6-1	TGTGCCAGCAGTGAGTCTAGCGGAGAGTATTTT	CASSESSGEYF
NA	TRBJ1-2	NA	TRBV5-6	TGTGCCAGCAGCCGAACGCCCCAGGGTGGCTATGGCTACACCTTC	CASSRTPQGGYGYTF
TRBD1	TRBJ2-1	NA	TRBV6-1	TGTGCCAGCAGTGAAGAGGGACAGCCCTACAATGAGCAGTTCTTC	CASSEEGQPYNEQFF
NA	TRBJ1-4	few	TRBV5-6	TGTGCCAGCAGCTGGAGACAGGCCAACAAACTGTTTTTT	CASSWRQANKLFF
NA	TRBJ1-2	NA	TRBV28	TGTGCCAGCAGTTACAGGGAAACTAACTATGGCTACACCTTC	CASSYRETNYGYTF
NA	TRBJ1-1	once	TRBV7-9	TGTGCCAGCAGCTTAGTCCCGGGGGGGGCCGATTGGACTGAAGCTTTCTTT	CASSLVPGGADWTEAFF
TRBD2	TRBJ2-3	NA	TRBV19	TGTGCCAGTAGTATAGTAGCGGGGGGGCTCACAGATACGCAGTATTTT	CASSIVAGGLTDTQYF
NA	TRBJ2-7	NA	TRBV15	TGTGCCACCAGTGCCCAGGGGGGAGAGGGGCAGTACTTC	CATSAQGGEGQYF
TRBD2	TRBJ2-1	once	TRBV5-5	TGTGCCAGCAGCTTGAACGGGGGGTTCCTCGGTGAGCAGTTCTTC	CASSLNGGFLGEQFF
TRBD1	TRBJ1-6	NA	TRBV30	TGTGCCTGGATTGGACAGGCTAATTCACCCCTCCACTTT	CAWIGQANSPLHF
NA	TRBJ2-5	NA	TRBV2	TGTGCCAGCACGCTAATTGAGACCCAGTACTTC	CASTLIETQYF
NA	TRBJ1-2	NA	TRBV5-3	TGTGCCAGAAGCCTCAGGACAGACCGGGGCGTCTACACCTTC	CARSLRTDRGVYTF
NA	TRBJ1-2	NA	TRBV25-1	TGTGCCAGCAGTGACCCTGGCCGCGGTGGCTACACCTTC	CASSDPGRGGYTF
NA	TRBJ1-5	NA	TRBV6-5	TGTGCCAGCAGTTACTCGGCGGGGCGCGATCAGCCCCAGCATTTT	CASSYSAGRDQPQHF
TRBD2	TRBJ2-1	NA	TRBV11-2	TGTGCCAGCAGCCCCAACGCGGGGGTTGTCTACAATGAGCAGTTCTTC	CASSPNAGVVYNEQFF